This T cell receptor (beta chain) was retrieved from a study of T cell responses to AZD1222 COVID-19 vaccine. Study observations and caveats: Donors were mostly white British, more females; clonal diversity possibly underestimated. Baseline seropositives among AZD1222 recipients totaled only six. The peak T cell response came first, and repertoires were sampled only after it.

Pooled in the analysis were second doses at about 4 or about 12 weeks. CDR3 length equals 15 residues. V lost 5 bases, J lost 3 bases, and 17 bases lay in between. Per the germline V gene, CDR1 is MNHEY and CDR2 is SVGAGI. Profiled with immunoSEQ multiplex PCR; TCRdb holds only in-frame clones, not every one. The table lists roughly 120,000 clones, approximately 86% of them singletons, with roughly 2.7% in the top ten. A note on this clone: Its target is not known.

The clonotype comes from an adult who received the AZD1222 COVID-19 vaccine. The chain joins TRBV6-5 to TRBJ2-7; D is ambiguous. The sample here was peripheral blood, taken 28 days after the second AZD1222 dose. CDR3 DNA sequence: TGTGCCAGCAGTAAAAGTAGGGAAGTAGACTACGAGCAGTACTTC. It yields the protein CASSKSREVDYEQYF.